This record concerns one TCR beta chain sequence. This clonotype was recorded a few times. The antigen it recognizes is unknown. Base qualities are not provided; no much larger clone lies one nucleotide away. The sample originates from a study of identical twins (dated by TCRdb to about 2016). For the wider study: The study deep-sequenced TCR alpha and beta repertoires from monozygotic twins, unrelated adults of various ages and cord blood to test whether fetal clonotypes persist. To rule out contamination, replicate twin experiments were performed at different times with different library preparation protocols. General study outcomes and caveats: Invariant T cells such as MAIT and iNKT could partly confound zero-insertion analyses, although diverse VJ usage argued against such confounding for most clonotypes. Compared with coincidental sharing between unrelated individuals, an excess of low generation-probability sequences was observed among out-of-frame TCR alpha sequences shared between twins. In monozygotic twins, recombination models systematically underestimated out-of-frame TCR alpha sharing, but the models matched the sharing seen between unrelated individuals. Fewer insertions were carried by abundant cord blood beta clonotypes; a weaker similar trend was observed in young adult naive repertoires, while no such trend was observed in memory repertoires. A weaker excess of twin sharing was found in beta out-of-frame sequences because the signal-to-noise ratio was lowered by fewer shared sequences. Because the same donors could not be followed over many years, conclusions were based on cross-sectional statistical analysis.

All donors were healthy Caucasians. The twin cohort comprised three pairs of female monozygotic twins, all aged about 18 to 29 years. The RNA used for TCR libraries was isolated from peripheral blood mononuclear cells. The receptor library was made with 5' RACE. TCRdb names Illumina HiSeq 2000 as the instrument used. Template switching added a universal primer binding site, and the final cDNA carried a unique molecular identifier that allowed TCR cDNA molecules to be counted accurately. Specific primers in the conserved constant-segment region were used to synthesize first-strand cDNA for TCR alpha and beta chains. To control for contamination, every cDNA library carried two barcodes: a SMART-Mk sample barcode plus Illumina barcodes. TruSeq adapter sequences and Illumina sample barcodes were added in two successive PCR steps. The Illumina HiSeq platform was used with custom primers to sequence TCR alpha and beta cDNA libraries. As for the original processing: Unique molecular identifiers were extracted from raw reads with MiGEC, and CDR3 positions were determined with MiXCR. For each individual, recombination models were inferred using an EM algorithm with the repgenHMM and IGoR tools. Shared clonotypes were analyzed with the tcR package in R, and sharing was normalized by the product of cloneset sizes. To study raw recombination free of thymic and clonal selection effects, out-of-frame nonproductive sequences were analyzed. Clones were called with MiXCR by TCRdb after fastp trimmed the public reads at Q25, and only in-frame beta chains were retained. Merged by CDR3 protein, the rows form single entries marked with the most common genes and DNA. What appears here as the V and J calls and clone size reflects TCRdb's work, not the paper's. Recorded for this sample are nearly 900,000 distinct CDR3 sequences; roughly an eighth of them occurred a single time. The top ten clonotypes cover 1.5% to 2% of the sample.

These data are also associated with another study on yellow fever vaccine responses in identical twins. The second investigation adds: According to the authors, the vaccine-induced T cell response in identical twins seemed to be partly convergent and partly specific to each individual. Focusing on identical twins, the study followed the T cell clones that responded to the vaccine, and did so with precision.

The TCR comes from a woman aged 18-29 years in good health. Sample: PBMCs.

The nucleotide sequence is given as TGCAGTGCTACCTCCTCTAGCGGGAGATCCTACAATGAGCAGTTCTTC. The resulting protein is CSATSSSGRSYNEQFF. The rearrangement joined TRBV20-1 to TRBJ2-1; 10 central nucleotides agree with TRBD2. Based on the germline V gene (reference sequence), the CDR1 and CDR2 sequences are DFQATT and SNEGSKA. The germline V end is reduced by 4 bases and the J end by 1 base; junction bases left unmatched: 7. Reading from cysteine to phenylalanine, the CDR3 counts 16 amino acids. The only DNA kept is the CDR3, 48 bases in frame from the first base.